This TCR beta chain came from a study of cytomegalovirus exposure and HLA in healthy donors. Study overall: Tens of millions of unique TCRs from HLA-typed donors were held in an early release of data. General study results and limits: According to the study, 150 to 200 TCR beta chains were cytomegalovirus-associated. In vitro confirmation showed a few CMV-associated chains to be CMV antigen specific. Later on, a genetic analysis was performed. It linked a missense variant in DCLRE1C with V- and J-gene trimming of TCR beta.

60 Vbeta and 13 Jbeta primers were used in PCR. Assay used: immunoSEQ multiplex PCR; TCRdb lists only in-frame clones, some missing. The table lists some 62,000 clones, around 87% of them singletons. V lost 0 bases and J 5 bases, leaving 11 bases between the germline ends. CDR1 MRHNA and CDR2 SNTAGT come from the germline V gene. The CDR3 is made up of 15 amino acids. About this clone: The antigen is unknown.

The receptor comes from a man aged 18 to 35 in good health and CMV-seronegative. The sample comprised PBMCs. V and J are TRBV6-4 and TRBJ2-1; D is perhaps TRBD2 (6 bases). The CDR3 DNA reads as TGTGCCAGCAGTGACTCGGGCGGGGCTGACAATGAGCAGTTCTTC. Amino acid sequence: CASSDSGGADNEQFF.